Listed below are T cell receptor beta chains from one sample, sequenced in a study of shared clonotypes between healthy human individuals. The method was immunoSEQ multiplex PCR; TCRdb's version includes in-frame clones alone and lacks a portion of them. The table lists about 2.2 million clones, around 93% of them singletons. Sequencing was done on a sample of naive CD8+ T cells from PBMCs. These receptors all come from a young man in good health. Some clones in this sample may be carry-over from other donors' samples. Each CDR3 is given with its conserved first and last residue. D genes are given only for firm matches. Clone sizes are given selectively: once, few, many, or a class where the clone is expanded.

V: TRBV19
size: once
D: .
J: TRBJ1-1
DNA: TGTGCCAGTAGTATAGACCCAATCGGAAGCGGGGTTGAAGCTTTCTTT
CDR3: CASSIDPIGSGVEAFF

V: TRBV27
size: .
D: TRBD2
J: TRBJ2-7
DNA: TGTGCCAGCAGTTTCGTAGTATTAGCGGGAGAAAAGAAACCCTACGAGCAGTACTTC
CDR3: CASSFVVLAGEKKPYEQYF

V: TRBV6-5
size: .
D: .
J: TRBJ2-7
DNA: TGTGCCAGCAGCAAGCGGACAGAATCCTCCTACGAGCAGTACTTC
CDR3: CASSKRTESSYEQYF

V: TRBV28
size: .
D: .
J: TRBJ2-4
DNA: TGTGCCAGCAGTGTAGAATTGGCCAAAAACATTCAGTACTTC
CDR3: CASSVELAKNIQYF

V: TRBV11-3
size: .
D: .
J: TRBJ2-7
DNA: TGTGCCAGCAGCCCGGACAGTAAAAGCTCCTACGAGCAGTACTTC
CDR3: CASSPDSKSSYEQYF

V: TRBV11-2
size: .
D: .
J: TRBJ2-7
DNA: TGTGCCAGCAGCCTAAAGTACGAGCAGTACTTC
CDR3: CASSLKYEQYF

V: TRBV19
size: .
D: TRBD1
J: TRBJ2-7
DNA: TGTGCCAGTAGTATAAGGGACAGAACCTACGAGCAGTACTTC
CDR3: CASSIRDRTYEQYF

V: TRBV9
size: .
D: TRBD2
J: TRBJ2-5
DNA: TGTGCCAGCAGCCCCTTCGGGGGGATCCAAGAGACCCAGTACTTC
CDR3: CASSPFGGIQETQYF

V: TRBV2
size: .
D: TRBD2
J: TRBJ2-1
DNA: TGTGCCAGCAGTGATGGGGGACTAGCGGGAGGTAATGAGCAGTTCTTC
CDR3: CASSDGGLAGGNEQFF

V: TRBV7-9
size: once
D: .
J: TRBJ2-6
DNA: TGTGCCATGCCTTCCCGGGGTTGGCCCTCTGGGGCCAACGTCCTGACTTTC
CDR3: CAMPSRGWPSGANVLTF

V: TRBV14
size: .
D: TRBD2
J: TRBJ2-7
DNA: TGTGCCAGCAGCCAAAGGCCCCATATCGGGACTAGCTACGAGCAGTACTTC
CDR3: CASSQRPHIGTSYEQYF

V: TRBV2
size: .
D: .
J: TRBJ1-5
DNA: TGTGCCAGCAGTGAAGTAGTGCCCCAAAGCTATCAGCCCCAGCATTTT
CDR3: CASSEVVPQSYQPQHF

V: TRBV19
size: .
D: TRBD2
J: TRBJ2-7
DNA: TGTGCCAGTAGTAGGCTAGCGGGAGAATGGAGTCCCCACGAGCAGTACTTC
CDR3: CASSRLAGEWSPHEQYF

V: TRBV19
size: .
D: .
J: TRBJ2-7
DNA: TGTGCCAGTAGTATGTTTTCGGGGGAGGCGTACGAGCAGTACTTC
CDR3: CASSMFSGEAYEQYF

V: TRBV7-9
size: once
D: .
J: TRBJ1-2
DNA: TGTGCCAGCAGCTTTGGGCAGCACTATGGCTACACCTTC
CDR3: CASSFGQHYGYTF

V: TRBV10-3
size: .
D: .
J: TRBJ2-3
DNA: TGTGCCATCAGTGAGTTCGACACAGATACGCAGTATTTT
CDR3: CAISEFDTDTQYF

V: TRBV7-9
size: .
D: TRBD1
J: TRBJ2-1
DNA: TGTGCCAGCAGCCCCGTGATACCGAGACAGGGTGACAATGAGCAGTTCTTC
CDR3: CASSPVIPRQGDNEQFF

V: TRBV7-9
size: .
D: .
J: TRBJ2-7
DNA: TGTGCCAGCAGCCCGGACTACGAGCAGTACTTC
CDR3: CASSPDYEQYF

V: TRBV30
size: .
D: TRBD2
J: TRBJ2-7
DNA: TGTGCCTGGGGGACTAGAGCCTCCTACGAGCAGTACTTC
CDR3: CAWGTRASYEQYF

V: TRBV28
size: .
D: TRBD1
J: TRBJ1-1
DNA: TGTGCCAGCACCCTAAGGACAGGTCGCAGTGGGGGGGAAGCTTTCTTT
CDR3: CASTLRTGRSGGEAFF

V: TRBV27
size: .
D: .
J: TRBJ1-2
DNA: TGTGCCAGCAGTTTATCGAGGGGGTATGGCTACACCTTC
CDR3: CASSLSRGYGYTF

V: TRBV10-3
size: .
D: .
J: TRBJ1-5
DNA: TGTGCCATAAAGGACAGCTTGGGGCAGCCCCAGCATTTT
CDR3: CAIKDSLGQPQHF

V: TRBV1
size: .
D: .
J: TRBJ2-7
DNA: TGCACCAGCACCCATAGGGCAGCGGAAACCTACGAGCAGTACTTC
CDR3: CTSTHRAAETYEQYF

V: TRBV7-9
size: .
D: .
J: TRBJ2-7
DNA: TGTGCCAGCAGCTTGGGGCTGCAGTTCGGTGAGCAGTACTTC
CDR3: CASSLGLQFGEQYF

V: TRBV27
size: .
D: TRBD1
J: TRBJ2-7
DNA: TGTGCCAGCAGTTTATTGACAGGGCTCTCTCGCTACGAGCAGTACTTC
CDR3: CASSLLTGLSRYEQYF

V: TRBV27
size: .
D: .
J: TRBJ1-5
DNA: TGTGCCAGCAGTTTTGACGGAAGCGGCAATCAGCCCCAGCATTTT
CDR3: CASSFDGSGNQPQHF

V: TRBV13
size: .
D: .
J: TRBJ2-7
DNA: TGTGCCAGCAGCTTACTGGGGGACGGATCCTACGAGCAGTACTTC
CDR3: CASSLLGDGSYEQYF

V: TRBV4-2
size: .
D: .
J: TRBJ2-7
DNA: TGTGCCAGCAGCCAAGATAGGACCCGGACCCAAGGCCACGAGCAGTACTTC
CDR3: CASSQDRTRTQGHEQYF

V: TRBV7-9
size: .
D: .
J: TRBJ2-7
DNA: TGTGCCAGCAGCGGAGAGGGTTCAGGCTCCTACGAGCAGTACTTC
CDR3: CASSGEGSGSYEQYF

V: TRBV18
size: .
D: TRBD1
J: TRBJ1-1
DNA: TGTGCCAGCTCACCACCCGGACAGGGGCAGCTAGGGAACACTGAAGCTTTCTTT
CDR3: CASSPPGQGQLGNTEAFF

V: TRBV5-6
size: .
D: .
J: TRBJ2-4
DNA: TGTGCCAGCAGCTTTCAGGGATTTACGGGCAAAAACATTCAGTACTTC
CDR3: CASSFQGFTGKNIQYF

V: TRBV6-5
size: .
D: .
J: TRBJ1-1
DNA: TGTGCCAGCAGTCTCGGACACGAAGCTTTCTTT
CDR3: CASSLGHEAFF

V: TRBV9
size: few
D: .
J: TRBJ1-1
DNA: TGTGCCAGCAGCGCCACGGGACGTATGAACACTGAAGCTTTCTTT
CDR3: CASSATGRMNTEAFF

V: TRBV7-6
size: few
D: .
J: TRBJ2-2
DNA: TGTGCCAGCAGCTCAAGCACTCTAGGGGCTCTGAACACCGGGGAGCTGTTTTTT
CDR3: CASSSSTLGALNTGELFF

V: TRBV5-1
size: .
D: TRBD2
J: TRBJ2-3
DNA: TGCGCCAGCAGCCCCGGGACTACCACATTCCCAGATACGCAGTATTTT
CDR3: CASSPGTTTFPDTQYF

V: TRBV5-6
size: .
D: .
J: TRBJ2-7
DNA: TGTGCCAGCAGCTTGGCCTGGAGTGGCTACGAGCAGTACTTC
CDR3: CASSLAWSGYEQYF

V: TRBV4-1
size: .
D: .
J: TRBJ1-1
DNA: TGCGCCAGCAGCCTCCGGGACGGCCAAAGGAACACTGAAGCTTTCTTT
CDR3: CASSLRDGQRNTEAFF

V: TRBV29-1
size: .
D: .
J: TRBJ1-2
DNA: TGCAGCGTTGAACCAAAGCTCGGACGGGGCTACACCTTC
CDR3: CSVEPKLGRGYTF

V: TRBV6-5
size: .
D: TRBD1
J: TRBJ2-1
DNA: TGTGCCAGCCGGGACAGGGGAGGAGCCAATGAGCAGTTCTTC
CDR3: CASRDRGGANEQFF

V: TRBV11-2
size: .
D: .
J: TRBJ1-2
DNA: TGTGCCAGCAACCCTGGGGCAGGGGCGCGCGGCTACACCTTC
CDR3: CASNPGAGARGYTF

V: TRBV7-3
size: once
D: TRBD1
J: TRBJ2-7
DNA: TGTGCCAGCAGCTTAAAACGGCTACAGGGGATGTGCGAGCAGTACTTC
CDR3: CASSLKRLQGMCEQYF

V: TRBV10-1
size: .
D: .
J: TRBJ1-1
DNA: TGCGCCAGCAGACCGACAGGCTGGAACACTGAAGCTTTCTTT
CDR3: CASRPTGWNTEAFF